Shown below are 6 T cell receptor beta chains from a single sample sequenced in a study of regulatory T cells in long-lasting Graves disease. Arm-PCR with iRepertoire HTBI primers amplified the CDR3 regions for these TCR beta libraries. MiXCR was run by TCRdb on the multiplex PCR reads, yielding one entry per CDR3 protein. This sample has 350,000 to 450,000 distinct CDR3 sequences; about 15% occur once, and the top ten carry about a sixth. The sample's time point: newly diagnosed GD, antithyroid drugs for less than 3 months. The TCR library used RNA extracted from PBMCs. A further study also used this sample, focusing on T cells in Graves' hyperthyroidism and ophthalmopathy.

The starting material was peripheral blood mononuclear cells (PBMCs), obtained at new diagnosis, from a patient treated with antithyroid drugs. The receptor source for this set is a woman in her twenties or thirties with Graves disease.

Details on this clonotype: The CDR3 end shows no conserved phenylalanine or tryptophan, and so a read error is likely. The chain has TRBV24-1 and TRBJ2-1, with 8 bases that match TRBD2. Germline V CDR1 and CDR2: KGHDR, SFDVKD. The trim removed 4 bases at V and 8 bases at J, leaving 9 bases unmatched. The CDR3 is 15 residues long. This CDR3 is CATSEPRKTSDEQFL. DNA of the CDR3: TGTGCCACCAGTGAACCTAGAAAGACTAGCGATGAGCAGTTCCTC.

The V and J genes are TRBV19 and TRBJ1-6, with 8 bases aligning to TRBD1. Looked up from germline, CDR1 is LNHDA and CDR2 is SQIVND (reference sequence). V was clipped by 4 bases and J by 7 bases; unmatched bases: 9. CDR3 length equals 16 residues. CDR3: CASSTLDRGQNSPLHF. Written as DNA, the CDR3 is TGTGCCAGTAGTACCCTTGACAGGGGTCAAAATTCACCCCTCCACTTT.

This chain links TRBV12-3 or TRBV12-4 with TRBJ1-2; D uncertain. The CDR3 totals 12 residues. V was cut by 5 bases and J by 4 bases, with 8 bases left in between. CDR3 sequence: CASSVFTYGYTF. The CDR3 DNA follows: TGTGCCAGCAGTGTCTTTACCTATGGCTACACCTTC.

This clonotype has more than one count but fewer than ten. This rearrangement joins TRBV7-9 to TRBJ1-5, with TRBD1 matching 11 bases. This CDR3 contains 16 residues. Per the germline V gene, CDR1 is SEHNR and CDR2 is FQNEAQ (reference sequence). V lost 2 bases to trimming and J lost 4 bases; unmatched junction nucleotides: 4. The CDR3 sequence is CASSLQGQGVNQPQHF. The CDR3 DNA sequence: TGTGCCAGCAGCTTACAGGGACAGGGGGTAAATCAGCCCCAGCATTTT.

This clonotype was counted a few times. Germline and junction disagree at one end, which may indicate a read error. CDR3 nucleotides: TGTGGCAGCAGTGGCCCCGGACTAGCGGGCACCGGGGAGCTGTTTTTT. This gives the protein CGSSGPGLAGTGELFF. The chain uses TRBV2 and TRBJ2-2; 11 bases are shared with TRBD2. The CDR3 extends over 16 amino acids. Germline V gene data show CDR1 as SNHLY and CDR2 as FYNNEI.

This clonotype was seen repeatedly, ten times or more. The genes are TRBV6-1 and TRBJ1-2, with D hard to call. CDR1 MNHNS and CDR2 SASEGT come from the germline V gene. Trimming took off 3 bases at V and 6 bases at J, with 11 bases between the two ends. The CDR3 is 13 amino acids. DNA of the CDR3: TGTGCCAGCAGTGAGAGGACGGTGGATGGCTACACCTTC. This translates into CASSERTVDGYTF.